This T cell receptor beta chain was identified during a study of Ad26.COV2.S vaccination and SARS-CoV-2 variants. Findings of the study overall: Individuals receiving vaccine had higher spike-specific TCR breadth than placebo recipients did. The TCR breadth and depth analyses may have understated or missed part of the total T cell responses.

Data came from immunoSEQ multiplex PCR; TCRdb stores just in-frame clones and leaves some out. The sample has 500,000 or so clones, nearly 90% seen once. Treatment: some 20 received Ad26.COV2.S at low or high dose, single or two shots; about five received placebo; per-sample allocation not given. On day 63 after the first injection, vaccine and placebo recipients gave samples. Germline CDR1 and CDR2: SGHVS and FQNEAQ. Trimming removed 4 bases at V and 9 bases at J, with 28 bases between. The CDR3 extends over 17 amino acids. For this clone: Antigen unknown.

The chain links TRBV7-8 to TRBJ2-7, with a possible D match to TRBD2 (5 bases). The starting material was peripheral blood, obtained in a trial of Ad26.COV2.S vaccine versus placebo. This clonotype was obtained from a person between 18 and 65 years old who received the Ad26.COV2.S COVID-19 vaccine or a placebo. The CDR3: CASSSPRSGGRTPAQYF. CDR3 bases: TGTGCCAGCAGCTCCCCTCGGAGCGGAGGTCGAACGCCCGCGCAGTACTTC. The variable domain in full, with the rest retrieved from reference TRBV7-8 and TRBJ2-7, is GAGVSQSPRYKVAKRGQDVALRCDPISGHVSLFWYQQALGQGPEFLTYFQNEAQLDKSGLPSDRFFAERPEGSVSTLKIQRTQQEDSAVYLCASSSPRSGGRTPAQYFGPGTRLTVT.